This is a list of T cell receptor beta chains from one sample in a study of CD8 T cells in ankylosing spondylitis. In TCRdb, the 5' RACE reads were re-called with MiXCR into one record per CDR3 protein. This repertoire shows about 69,000 distinct CDR3 sequences, under 5.5% found once; its top ten account for around 2%. Sequences were obtained from blood, either unsorted or a sorted T cell fraction (not recorded which). The receptors shown here come from a male donor with ankylosing spondylitis or in good health (not recorded which). The CDR3 runs from the conserved cysteine through the conserved F or W. Fields, in order: J gene, clone size, D gene, V gene, CDR3 length, CDR3 DNA, CDR3 protein. D genes are given only for firm matches. A clone size is listed for some rows: how often the clone was seen (once, few, many), or a class if it is expanded.

J gene: TRBJ2-7; clone size: few; D gene: -; V gene: TRBV12-3/TRBV12-4; CDR3 length: 11; CDR3 DNA: TGTGCCAGCTCCCGGGGGCGCGAGCAGTACTTC; CDR3 protein: CASSRGREQYF
J gene: TRBJ2-5; clone size: many; D gene: -; V gene: TRBV18; CDR3 length: 14; CDR3 DNA: TGTGCCAGCTCACCACCGACACTCCGAGAGACCCAGTACTTC; CDR3 protein: CASSPPTLRETQYF
J gene: TRBJ1-3; clone size: many; D gene: -; V gene: TRBV20-1; CDR3 length: 15; CDR3 DNA: TGCAGTGCTGCGCTGGGGACTACCATTGGAAACACCATATATTTT; CDR3 protein: CSAALGTTIGNTIYF
J gene: TRBJ2-5; clone size: many; D gene: -; V gene: TRBV12-3/TRBV12-4; CDR3 length: 11; CDR3 DNA: -; CDR3 protein: CASSTSETQYF
J gene: TRBJ2-7; clone size: -; D gene: TRBD2; V gene: TRBV7-2; CDR3 length: 15; CDR3 DNA: TGTGCCAGCAGCTTTCGGACTAGCGGGGCGAGGGAGCAGTACTTC; CDR3 protein: CASSFRTSGAREQYF
J gene: TRBJ1-5; clone size: many; D gene: TRBD1; V gene: TRBV5-1; CDR3 length: 17; CDR3 DNA: TGCGCCAGCAGCTTGGGACAAACAGGGGGGCTAAATCAGCCCCAGCATTTT; CDR3 protein: CASSLGQTGGLNQPQHF
J gene: TRBJ2-1; clone size: many; D gene: TRBD2; V gene: TRBV28; CDR3 length: 14; CDR3 DNA: TGTGCCAGCAGTCTGGGGTGGGGGGGGGATGAGCAGTTCTTC; CDR3 protein: CASSLGWGGDEQFF
J gene: TRBJ1-5; clone size: many; D gene: -; V gene: TRBV18; CDR3 length: 15; CDR3 DNA: TGTGCCAGCTCACCACCGGGACACGGCAATCAGCCCCAGCATTTT; CDR3 protein: CASSPPGHGNQPQHF
J gene: TRBJ1-5; clone size: many; D gene: -; V gene: TRBV7-6; CDR3 length: 13; CDR3 DNA: TGTGCCAGCAGCTTAAATAGCAATCAGCCCCAGCATTTT; CDR3 protein: CASSLNSNQPQHF
J gene: TRBJ1-5; clone size: many; D gene: -; V gene: TRBV27; CDR3 length: 12; CDR3 DNA: TGTGCCAGCAGTTCCCCAGATCAGCCCCAGCATTTT; CDR3 protein: CASSSPDQPQHF
J gene: TRBJ2-7; clone size: many; D gene: -; V gene: TRBV5-1; CDR3 length: 13; CDR3 DNA: TGCGCCAGCAGCCCAAGGGACTCCTACGAGCAGTACTTC; CDR3 protein: CASSPRDSYEQYF
J gene: TRBJ1-5; clone size: many; D gene: -; V gene: TRBV12-3/TRBV12-4; CDR3 length: 13; CDR3 DNA: TGTGCCAGCAGTTTAGGCCTTAATCAGCCCCAGCATTTT; CDR3 protein: CASSLGLNQPQHF
J gene: TRBJ2-6; clone size: many; D gene: -; V gene: TRBV14; CDR3 length: 16; CDR3 DNA: TGTGCCAGCAGCCAAGTAGTCACCTCTGGGGCCAACGTCCTGACTTTC; CDR3 protein: CASSQVVTSGANVLTF
J gene: TRBJ2-1; clone size: many; D gene: TRBD2; V gene: TRBV20-1; CDR3 length: 14; CDR3 DNA: TGCAGTGCTTCCCGACTAGCGGGGGGGGTTGAGCAGTTCTTC; CDR3 protein: CSASRLAGGVEQFF
J gene: TRBJ1-2; clone size: many; D gene: TRBD1; V gene: TRBV20-1; CDR3 length: 14; CDR3 DNA: TGCAGTGCTAGGGAGCCGGGACAGGATTTTGGCTACACCTTC; CDR3 protein: CSAREPGQDFGYTF
J gene: TRBJ1-6; clone size: many; D gene: -; V gene: TRBV28; CDR3 length: 16; CDR3 DNA: TGTGCCAGCAGTTTAGGTGGGAGCTCCTATAATTCACCCCTCCACTTT; CDR3 protein: CASSLGGSSYNSPLHF
J gene: TRBJ2-3; clone size: many; D gene: TRBD2; V gene: TRBV5-1; CDR3 length: 14; CDR3 DNA: TGCGCCAGCAGGAGGGGACTAGGTGCAGATACGCAGTATTTT; CDR3 protein: CASRRGLGADTQYF
J gene: TRBJ2-1; clone size: many; D gene: -; V gene: TRBV4-1; CDR3 length: 18; CDR3 DNA: TGCGCCAGCAGCCAAGATCCAAGAGGGGCGGGTGGGGACAATGAGCAGTTCTTC; CDR3 protein: CASSQDPRGAGGDNEQFF
J gene: TRBJ2-1; clone size: many; D gene: TRBD2; V gene: TRBV20-1; CDR3 length: 16; CDR3 DNA: TGCAGTGCCAGACTCGGGGGAGGGGTCTCCTACAATGAGCAGTTCTTC; CDR3 protein: CSARLGGGVSYNEQFF
J gene: TRBJ1-5; clone size: many; D gene: -; V gene: TRBV5-1; CDR3 length: 14; CDR3 DNA: TGCGCCAGCAGCTTGGACGGAGGCAATCAGCCCCAGCATTTT; CDR3 protein: CASSLDGGNQPQHF
J gene: TRBJ2-1; clone size: many; D gene: -; V gene: TRBV5-1; CDR3 length: 16; CDR3 DNA: TGCGCCAGCAGCCTGGGACTCCCCCCGGCCTACAATGAGCAGTTCTTC; CDR3 protein: CASSLGLPPAYNEQFF
J gene: TRBJ2-3; clone size: -; D gene: TRBD2; V gene: TRBV7-2; CDR3 length: 15; CDR3 DNA: TGTGCCAGCAGCTTCAAGCTAGCGGGGGCAGATACGCAGTATTTT; CDR3 protein: CASSFKLAGADTQYF
J gene: TRBJ2-1; clone size: many; D gene: TRBD2; V gene: TRBV9; CDR3 length: 15; CDR3 DNA: TGTGCCAGCAGCGTGGCCGGGACTACATTCAATGAGCAGTTCTTC; CDR3 protein: CASSVAGTTFNEQFF
J gene: TRBJ1-6; clone size: many; D gene: TRBD1; V gene: TRBV2; CDR3 length: 13; CDR3 DNA: TGTGCCAGCAGTGGGGACAGAAACTCACCCCTCCACTTT; CDR3 protein: CASSGDRNSPLHF
J gene: TRBJ1-3; clone size: -; D gene: -; V gene: TRBV3-1; CDR3 length: 18; CDR3 DNA: TGTACCTTCAGTTTCGGTATGGGGCAGCCCGGCTCTGGAAACACCATATATTTT; CDR3 protein: CTFSFGMGQPGSGNTIYF
J gene: TRBJ1-1; clone size: many; D gene: -; V gene: TRBV5-1; CDR3 length: 15; CDR3 DNA: TGCGCCAGCAGCTTGGGAGGGCTGAGGAACACTGAAGCTTTCTTT; CDR3 protein: CASSLGGLRNTEAFF
J gene: TRBJ2-1; clone size: many; D gene: TRBD2; V gene: TRBV6-2/TRBV6-3; CDR3 length: 16; CDR3 DNA: TGTGCCAGCAGTTGGACCGGGACTAGGGGCAACAATGAGCAGTTCTTC; CDR3 protein: CASSWTGTRGNNEQFF